Each of the 3 T cell receptor beta chains below was sequenced from the same sample in a study of T cell changes during pregnancy in multiple sclerosis. Here immunoSEQ multiplex PCR was the method, and the copy in TCRdb shows in-frame clones only, minus some. The profile shows over 25,000 clones, about 92% of them singletons. The starting material was CD4+ T cells from peripheral blood mononuclear cells, obtained in the second trimester of pregnancy. Receptors were obtained from a female donor with multiple sclerosis, enrolled in a pregnancy study.

The V gene is TRBV5-4, the J gene TRBJ2-1; TRBD1 matches 8 bases. The J segment lost 5 bases and the V segment lost 0 bases, leaving 4 bases of the junction unmatched. CDR1 SGHNT and CDR2 YYREEE come from the germline V gene (reference sequence). The CDR3 has 15 amino acids. The CDR3 protein is CASSLGQGADNEQFF. The CDR3 DNA sequence: TGTGCCAGCAGCTTGGGCCAGGGGGCCGACAATGAGCAGTTCTTC.

V and J are TRBV5-1 and TRBJ1-4; D perhaps matches TRBD1 (6 bases). The ends were cut back, 3 bases at V and 0 bases at J, with 12 bases in the middle. CDR1 is SGHRS and CDR2 is YFSETQ in the germline V gene. The CDR3 covers 16 residues. CDR3 in DNA: TGCGCCAGCAGCTGGGGGGGCAGCGCAACTAATGAAAAACTGTTTTTT. It translates to CASSWGGSATNEKLFF.

Written as DNA, the CDR3 is TGTGCCTGGATGTCGAGCGGGAGGCGATACGAGCAGTACTTC. Its protein product is CAWMSSGRRYEQYF. V gene TRBV30 combines with J gene TRBJ2-7, with TRBD2 identical over 9 bases. Germline V lookup: CDR1 GTSNPN, CDR2 SVGIG (reference sequence). V lost 4 bases, J lost 4 bases, and 8 bases stayed unmatched. The CDR3 spans 14 residues.